This TCR beta chain comes out of a study of T-cell reconstitution after alpha-beta-depleted transplantation in children. This clonotype was detected only a few times. Unique molecular identifiers were built into the TCRbeta library. From the PCR reads, TCRdb called clonotypes with MiXCR, one entry per CDR3 protein. Counted here are more than 400,000 distinct CDR3 sequences, about 45% occurring once; the ten biggest clones make up 25% to 30%. Germline values: CDR1 DFQATT, CDR2 SNEGSKA (reference sequence). The V and J ends lost 6 bases and 5 bases respectively, with 13 bases between them. The CDR3 has 12 amino acids.

V usage is TRBV20-1 and J usage is TRBJ1-2; D perhaps matches TRBD1 (5 bases). The sequencing used PBMCs, collected before TCRalphabeta/CD19-depleted stem cell transplant. This TCR derives from a girl aged 2 to 10 with aplastic anemia, due to receive a stem cell transplant. The CDR3 region is CSASDSSYGYTF. The CDR3 nucleotides are TGCAGTGCCAGCGACAGTTCATATGGCTACACCTTC.